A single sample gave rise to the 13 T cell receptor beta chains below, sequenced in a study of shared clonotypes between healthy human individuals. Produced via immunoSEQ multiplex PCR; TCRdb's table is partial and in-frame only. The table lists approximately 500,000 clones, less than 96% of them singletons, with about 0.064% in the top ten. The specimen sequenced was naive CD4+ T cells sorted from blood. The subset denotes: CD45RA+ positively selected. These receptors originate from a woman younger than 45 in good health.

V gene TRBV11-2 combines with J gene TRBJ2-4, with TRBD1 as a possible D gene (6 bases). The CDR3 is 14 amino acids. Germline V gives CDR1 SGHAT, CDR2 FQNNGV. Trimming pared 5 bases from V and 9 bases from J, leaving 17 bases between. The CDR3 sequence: CASSRQDGLGIQYF. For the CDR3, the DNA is TGTGCCAGCAGCCGACAGGACGGGTTGGGCATTCAGTACTTC.

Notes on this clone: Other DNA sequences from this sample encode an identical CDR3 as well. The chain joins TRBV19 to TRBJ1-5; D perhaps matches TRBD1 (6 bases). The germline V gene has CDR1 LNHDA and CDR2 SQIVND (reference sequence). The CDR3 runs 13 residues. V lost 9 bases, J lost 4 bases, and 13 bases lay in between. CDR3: CASTGTPNQPQHF. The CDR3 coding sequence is TGTGCCAGCACCGGGACACCAAATCAGCCCCAGCATTTT.

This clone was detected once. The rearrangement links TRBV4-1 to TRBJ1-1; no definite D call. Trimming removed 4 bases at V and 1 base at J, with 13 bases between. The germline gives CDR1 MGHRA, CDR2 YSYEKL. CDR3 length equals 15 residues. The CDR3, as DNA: TGCGCCAGCAGCCCCGGCTCGAGGGAGAACACTGAAGCTTTCTTT. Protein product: CASSPGSRENTEAFF.

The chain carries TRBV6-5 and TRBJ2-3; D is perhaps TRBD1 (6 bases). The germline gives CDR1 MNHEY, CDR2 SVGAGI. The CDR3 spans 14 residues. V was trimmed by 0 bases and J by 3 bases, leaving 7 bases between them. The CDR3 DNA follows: TGTGCCAGCAGTTACTCGGGACAAACAGATACGCAGTATTTT. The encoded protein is CASSYSGQTDTQYF.

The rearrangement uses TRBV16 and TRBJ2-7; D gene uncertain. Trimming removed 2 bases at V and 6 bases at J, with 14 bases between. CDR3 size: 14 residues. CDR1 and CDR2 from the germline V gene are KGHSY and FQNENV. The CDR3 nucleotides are TGTGCCAGCAGCCAAAACAAGGCTGATAGCGAGCAGTACTTC. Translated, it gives CASSQNKADSEQYF.

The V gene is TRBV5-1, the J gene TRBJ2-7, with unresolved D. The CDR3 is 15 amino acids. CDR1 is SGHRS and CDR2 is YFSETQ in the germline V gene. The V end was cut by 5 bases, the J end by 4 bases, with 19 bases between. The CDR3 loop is CASSVRETPPYEQYF. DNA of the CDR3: TGCGCCAGCAGTGTGCGCGAGACACCCCCTTACGAGCAGTACTTC.

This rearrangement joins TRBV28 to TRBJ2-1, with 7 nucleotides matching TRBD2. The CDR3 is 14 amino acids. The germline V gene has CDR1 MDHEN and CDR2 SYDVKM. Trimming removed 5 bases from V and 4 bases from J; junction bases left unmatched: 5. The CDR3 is CASSVPGLYNEQFF. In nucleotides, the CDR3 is TGTGCCAGCAGTGTACCGGGACTATACAATGAGCAGTTCTTC.

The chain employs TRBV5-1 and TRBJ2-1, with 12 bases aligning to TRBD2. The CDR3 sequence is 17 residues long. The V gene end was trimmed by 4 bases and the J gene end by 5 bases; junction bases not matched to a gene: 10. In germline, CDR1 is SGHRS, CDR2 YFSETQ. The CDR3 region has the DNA TGCGCCAGCAGCCTTGCCAGGACTAGCGGGATCCACAATGAGCAGTTCTTC. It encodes CASSLARTSGIHNEQFF.

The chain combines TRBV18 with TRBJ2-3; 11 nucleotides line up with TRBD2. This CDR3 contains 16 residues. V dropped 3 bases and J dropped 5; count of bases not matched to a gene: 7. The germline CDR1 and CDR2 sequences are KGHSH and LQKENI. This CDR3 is CASSPELAGGGDTQYF. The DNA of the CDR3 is TGTGCCAGCTCACCCGAGCTAGCGGGAGGAGGAGATACGCAGTATTTT.

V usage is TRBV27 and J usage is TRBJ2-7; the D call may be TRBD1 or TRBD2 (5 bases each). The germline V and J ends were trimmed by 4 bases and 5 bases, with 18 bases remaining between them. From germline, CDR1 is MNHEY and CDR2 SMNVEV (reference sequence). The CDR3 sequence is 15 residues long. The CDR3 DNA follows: TGTGCCAGCAGTTACGCCGGGGCCCTGGGCAACGAGCAGTACTTC. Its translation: CASSYAGALGNEQYF.

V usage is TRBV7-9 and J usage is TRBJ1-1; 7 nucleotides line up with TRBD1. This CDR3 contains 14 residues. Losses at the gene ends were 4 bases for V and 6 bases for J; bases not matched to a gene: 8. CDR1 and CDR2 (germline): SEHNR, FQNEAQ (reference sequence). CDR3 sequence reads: CASSSGQISSEAFF. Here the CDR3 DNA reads TGTGCCAGCAGCTCGGGACAGATATCGTCTGAAGCTTTCTTT. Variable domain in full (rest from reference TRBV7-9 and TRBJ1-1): DTGVSQNPRHKITKRGQNVTFRCDPISEHNRLYWYRQTLGQGPEFLTYFQNEAQLEKSRLLSDRFSAERPKGSFSTLEIQRTEQGDSAMYLCASSSGQISSEAFFGQGTRLTVV.

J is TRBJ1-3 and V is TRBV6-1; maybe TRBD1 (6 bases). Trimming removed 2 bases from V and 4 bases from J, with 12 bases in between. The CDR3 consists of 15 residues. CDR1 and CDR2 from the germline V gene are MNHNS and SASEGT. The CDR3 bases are TGTGCCAGCAGTGAATTCGGGACAAGAGGAAACACCATATATTTT. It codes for CASSEFGTRGNTIYF.

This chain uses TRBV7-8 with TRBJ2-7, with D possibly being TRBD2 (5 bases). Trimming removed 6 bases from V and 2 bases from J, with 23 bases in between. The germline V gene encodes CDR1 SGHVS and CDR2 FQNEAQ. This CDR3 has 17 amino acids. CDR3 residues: CASSTGWPPGFTYEQYF. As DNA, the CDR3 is TGTGCCAGCAGTACCGGATGGCCTCCGGGGTTCACCTACGAGCAGTACTTC. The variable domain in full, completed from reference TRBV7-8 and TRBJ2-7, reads GAGVSQSPRYKVAKRGQDVALRCDPISGHVSLFWYQQALGQGPEFLTYFQNEAQLDKSGLPSDRFFAERPEGSVSTLKIQRTQQEDSAVYLCASSTGWPPGFTYEQYFGPGTRLTVT.